This T cell receptor (beta chain) emerged from a study of shared clonotypes between healthy human individuals. Study-level findings and limits: Limited genetic and exposure-history diversity came from having few donors.

Sequencing used immunoSEQ multiplex PCR; TCRdb keeps in-frame clones, though not all of them. The repertoire has about 500,000 clones, roughly four fifths of them found once; the top ten carry more than 10%. With respect to this clone: The antigen remains undetermined.

CDR3 size: 15 residues. The V gene end was trimmed by 6 bases and the J gene end by 0 bases; junction bases not matched to a gene: 6. Germline values: CDR1 MDHEN, CDR2 SYDVKM. The chain carries TRBV28 and TRBJ2-3; 7 nucleotides align to TRBD1. Input material: PBMCs. This clonotype was obtained from a woman aged 40-49 years in good health. Some clones in this sample may be carry-over from other donors' samples. CDR3 in DNA: TGTGCCAGCAGGTCGACAGGGTTTAGCACAGATACGCAGTATTTT. Protein sequence: CASRSTGFSTDTQYF.